This entry lists 29 T cell receptor beta chains sequenced from one sample in a study of blood T cells in healthy people across ages. A second about 7 to 12 cycle PCR used barcoded and J-beta primers. Using its own MiXCR run on the 5' RACE reads, TCRdb lists one record per CDR3 protein. The sample contains 1.5 million to 2 million distinct CDR3 sequences, about 30% of which appear only once. Sequencing was performed on blood. Receptor source: a woman aged 25 to 39 in good health.

There are a few counts of this clonotype. The chain combines TRBV6-5 with TRBJ2-7; D tentatively fits TRBD1 or TRBD2 (6 bases each). Germline CDR1 MNHEY, CDR2 SVGAGI. V was cut by 5 bases and J by 6 bases, with 17 bases left in between. The CDR3 length is 14 residues. CDR3 coding DNA: TGTGCCAGCAGTCCACAGGGAGGAAGGGGCGAGCAGTACTTC. Translated: CASSPQGGRGEQYF.

This clonotype was picked up a small number of times. The V gene is TRBV29-1, the J gene TRBJ2-7, with 9 bases aligning to TRBD2. Germline lookup yields CDR1 SQVTM and CDR2 ANQGSEA. The length of the CDR3 is 13 residues. V gave up 5 bases and J gave up 4 bases; unmatched junction bases: 6. CDR3 bases: TGCAGCGTTCTAGCGGGATACGGGTACGAGCAGTACTTC. It yields the protein CSVLAGYGYEQYF.

The chain carries TRBV6-5 and TRBJ1-3, with a possible D match to TRBD1 (5 bases). This CDR3 is 15 amino acids long. The germline gives CDR1 MNHEY, CDR2 SVGAGI. The V and J ends lost 6 bases and 4 bases respectively, with 16 bases between them. CDR3 loop: CASRETGKLGNTIYF. CDR3 nucleotides: TGTGCCAGCAGAGAAACAGGAAAATTAGGAAACACCATATATTTT.

This clonotype has at least ten counts. The DNA of the CDR3 is TGCAGCGTTGAGGATGTCGGCGGTTTACGTGACGAGCAGTACTTC. Protein sequence: CSVEDVGGLRDEQYF. The chain employs TRBV29-1 and TRBJ2-7, with D hard to call. V dropped 3 bases and J dropped 5 bases, with 20 bases sitting between them. The CDR3 is made up of 15 amino acids. Per germline, CDR1 SQVTM and CDR2 ANQGSEA.

The chain couples TRBV6-6 to TRBJ1-2, with 7 positions matching TRBD1. The CDR3 runs to 13 residues. Germline V gives CDR1 MNHNY, CDR2 SVGAGI (reference sequence). Trimming removed 0 bases from V and 13 bases from J; junction bases left unmatched: 8. The CDR3 sequence is CASSYSDRVAFTF. CDR3 DNA: TGTGCCAGCAGTTACTCAGACAGGGTGGCTTTCACCTTC.

The rearrangement joins TRBV12-3 or TRBV12-4 to TRBJ1-1; perhaps TRBD1 as D (6 bases). The V and J ends lost 5 bases and 0 bases respectively, with 13 bases between them. The CDR3 is 15 amino acids. CDR3 region: CASSTLTGMNTEAFF. CDR3 nucleotide sequence: TGTGCCAGCAGTACTCTGACAGGCATGAACACTGAAGCTTTCTTT.

The chain joins TRBV15 to TRBJ2-6, with D unclear. Between the trimmed V and J ends, which lost 4 bases and 0 bases, there was a span of 13 bases. Germline V lookup: CDR1 LNHNV, CDR2 YYDKDF (reference sequence). This CDR3 is 17 amino acids long. For the CDR3, the DNA is TGTGCCACCAGCAACTTTCCAGTGTTCTCTGGGGCCAACGTCCTGACTTTC. Translation: CATSNFPVFSGANVLTF.

This clonotype was seen more than once but under ten times. The chain combines TRBV29-1 with TRBJ1-2; D gene unclear. The CDR3 sequence is 11 residues long. Trimming took off 4 bases at V and 2 bases at J, with 5 bases between the two ends. Germline CDR1 reads SQVTM; CDR2 reads ANQGSEA. The CDR3 DNA follows: TGCAGCGTTGGCAGCAACTATGGCTACACCTTC. Translation: CSVGSNYGYTF.

Note on this clonotype: A read error may explain this, as a much larger clone is one base away. The CDR3 protein is CASRDTGYNEQYF. As DNA, the CDR3 is TGTGCCAGCCGGGACACCGGCTACAATGAGCAGTACTTC. The chain links TRBV6-1 to TRBJ2-4, with a possible D match to TRBD1 (6 bases). Looked up from germline, CDR1 is MNHNS and CDR2 is SASEGT. CDR3 size: 13 residues. The V end was cut by 8 bases, the J end by 13 bases, with 21 bases between.

Notes on this clonotype: This may arise from a read error, as a much more abundant clone is one base away. This chain joins TRBV6-1 and TRBJ2-4; TRBD2 is a possible D gene (5 bases). The CDR3 runs 18 residues. Germline lookup yields CDR1 MNHNS and CDR2 SASEGT. Trimming pared 7 bases from V and 2 bases from J, leaving 24 bases between. CDR3 region: CASTQTPGRTLTKNIQYF. For the CDR3, the DNA is TGTGCCAGCACTCAAACCCCGGGGAGAACCCTAACCAAAAACATTCAGTACTTC.

This clonotype showed up just a few times. This chain uses TRBV9 with TRBJ2-3; D is ambiguous. Looked up from germline, CDR1 is SGDLS and CDR2 is YYNGEE. The CDR3 is 14 residues long. The V end lost 2 bases, the J end lost 5 bases, and 12 bases lay between the germline ends. The CDR3, as DNA: TGTGCCAGCAGCGTGGTAGGTTGGGGAGATACGCAGTATTTT. Translated, it gives CASSVVGWGDTQYF.

This clonotype was seen more than once but under ten times. V usage is TRBV11-2 and J usage is TRBJ2-1; 7 nucleotides match TRBD2. Germline loops: CDR1 SGHAT, CDR2 FQNNGV. V lost 5 bases to trimming and J lost 6 bases; unmatched junction nucleotides: 7. This CDR3 comprises 14 residues. The CDR3 region has the DNA TGTGCCAGCAGCCAAATCTTAGCGGGCAATGAGCAGTTCTTC. It translates to CASSQILAGNEQFF.

On this clonotype: A read error may explain this, as a much larger clone is one base away. The chain recombines TRBV9 with TRBJ2-5; 11 bases match TRBD1. The J call is uncertain, as TRBJ2-7 better fits the DNA end. CDR1 SGDLS and CDR2 YYNGEE come from the germline V gene. CDR3 length: 15 residues. The CDR3 loop is CASSVEDRGRNEQYF. DNA of the CDR3: TGTGCCAGCAGCGTAGAGGACAGGGGGCGGAACGAGCAGTACTTC.

This chain uses TRBV6-1 with TRBJ2-3; TRBD2 matches 10 bases. The CDR3 is 17 amino acids. Trimming took 4 bases from V and 4 from J; bases not matched to a gene: 11. Per germline, CDR1 MNHNS and CDR2 SASEGT. Here the CDR3 DNA reads TGTGCCAGCAGTGGTCATAGCGGGAGGATAGGGGCAGATACGCAGTATTTT. Protein product: CASSGHSGRIGADTQYF.

This rearrangement joins TRBV7-2 to TRBJ2-4, with D tentatively TRBD2 (6 bases). The tail of the sequence fits TRBJ2-7 better, so the J call may be wrong. Germline V gives CDR1 SGHTA, CDR2 FQGNSA. This CDR3 contains 15 residues. This CDR3 is CASSLSSGPFYEQYF. The CDR3 DNA reads as TGTGCCAGCAGCTTAAGCAGCGGGCCTTTCTACGAGCAGTACTTC.

In its sample, this clonotype was seen a few times. The gene calls are TRBV28 and TRBJ2-7; TRBD1 aligns across 11 bases. The CDR3 is 14 residues long. Trimming removed 7 bases from V and 6 bases from J; junction bases left unmatched: 8. CDR1 and CDR2 from the germline V gene are MDHEN and SYDVKM. The DNA for the CDR3 is TGTGCCAGCATCATGGGACAGGGGGGGTCCGAGCAGTACTTC. This gives the protein CASIMGQGGSEQYF.

This clonotype was detected only a few times. The chain has TRBV28 and TRBJ2-4, with D possibly being TRBD2 (6 bases). V was shortened by 6 bases and J by 0 bases, with 15 bases between the two germline ends. Germline values: CDR1 MDHEN, CDR2 SYDVKM. The CDR3 extends over 16 amino acids. The CDR3, as DNA: TGTGCCAGCAGCCCTAAGCGGGCTGGAGCCAAAAACATTCAGTACTTC. Residues: CASSPKRAGAKNIQYF. The variable domain in full, with the rest retrieved from reference TRBV28 and TRBJ2-4, is DVKVTQSSRYLVKRTGEKVFLECVQDMDHENMFWYRQDPGLGLRLIYFSYDVKMKEKGDIPEGYSVSREKKERFSLILESASTNQTSMYLCASSPKRAGAKNIQYFGAGTRLSVL.

This chain links TRBV11-1 with TRBJ1-2, with D hard to call. Trimming shortened V by 3 bases and J by 7 bases, and 12 bases separated the two germline ends. The V gene's germline CDR1 is SGHAT and CDR2 FQDESV (reference sequence). There are 13 residues in the CDR3. Written as DNA, the CDR3 is TGTGCCAGCAGCTTGGATGCCCGGGGTGGCTACACCTTC. Its protein is CASSLDARGGYTF.

A few counts support this clonotype. This sequence joins TRBV7-3 and TRBJ2-4, with 9 bases identical to TRBD1. This CDR3 comprises 15 residues. CDR1 is SGHTA, CDR2 FQGTGA, per germline. V lost 4 bases and J lost 14; bases outside the gene matches: 15. The CDR3 region is CASSSPGQGRSVEYF. CDR3 nucleotide sequence: TGTGCCAGCAGCTCACCGGGACAGGGACGATCCGTGGAGTACTTC.

The chain has TRBV27 and TRBJ2-7; TRBD1 aligns across 8 bases. V lost 7 bases to trimming and J lost 6 bases; unmatched junction nucleotides: 8. CDR3 size: 13 residues. The germline V gene has CDR1 MNHEY and CDR2 SMNVEV (reference sequence). The CDR3: CASNLPDRAEQYF. The CDR3 nucleotides read TGTGCCAGCAATCTCCCGGACAGGGCCGAGCAGTACTTC.

This clonotype was observed a few times. The V and J genes are TRBV5-1 and TRBJ1-4, with D unresolved. The CDR3 is made up of 15 amino acids. Between the trimmed V and J ends, which lost 2 bases and 2 bases, there was a span of 10 bases. The germline V gene has CDR1 SGHRS and CDR2 YFSETQ. CDR3 amino acids: CASSLRWATNEKLFF. In DNA, the CDR3 is TGCGCCAGCAGCTTAAGGTGGGCGACTAATGAAAAACTGTTTTTT.

V and J are TRBV6-5 and TRBJ2-1; 9 positions match TRBD1. J was trimmed by 6 bases and V by 8 bases; bases with no gene match: 8. Germline assignment: CDR1 MNHEY and CDR2 SVGAGI. The length of the CDR3 is 14 residues. The CDR3 nucleotides are TGTGCCAGCCGGAGGACAGGGGTTACCAATGAGCAGTTCTTC. Protein product: CASRRTGVTNEQFF.

The rearrangement uses TRBV3-1 and TRBJ2-3, with a possible D match to TRBD1 (5 bases). The germline CDR1 and CDR2 sequences are LGHDT and YNNKEL (reference sequence). The CDR3 loop spans 14 amino acids. V lost 0 bases to trimming and J lost 4 bases, with 8 bases between them. The CDR3 DNA reads TGTGCCAGCAGCCAAGAAGTCAGGGCAGATACGCAGTATTTT. It codes for CASSQEVRADTQYF.

J is TRBJ1-1 and V is TRBV3-1, with no clear D. The CDR3 totals 15 residues. Germline-derived CDR1 and CDR2 are LGHDT and YNNKEL (reference sequence). Trimming pared 1 base from V and 5 bases from J, leaving 14 bases between. CDR3 sequence reads: CASSQGEGSRTEAFF. As DNA, the CDR3 is TGTGCCAGCAGCCAAGGGGAGGGATCGAGGACTGAAGCTTTCTTT.

This sequence joins TRBV5-1 and TRBJ2-5; tentative D call: TRBD2 (6 bases). The CDR3 has 14 amino acids. CDR1 and CDR2 from the germline V gene are SGHRS and YFSETQ. V was pared by 3 bases and J by 5 bases, with 14 bases between. DNA of the CDR3: TGCGCCAGCAGCTACGGGACTCCTGGGGAGACCCAGTACTTC. It specifies CASSYGTPGETQYF.

Of note for this clonotype: A read error is possible here, since a much larger clone lies one base away. The V and J genes are TRBV7-6 and TRBJ2-7; D might be TRBD2 (6 bases). Germline CDR1 reads SGHVS; CDR2 reads FNYEAQ. The CDR3 loop spans 14 amino acids. CDR3 residues: CASSLLLAPYGQYF. The CDR3 DNA is TGTGCCAGCAGCTTACTCCTAGCGCCCTACGGGCAGTACTTC.

This clonotype was picked up many times. V is TRBV4-3 and J is TRBJ2-4; the D gene could be TRBD1 or TRBD2 (5 bases each). Germline CDR1 reads LGHNA; CDR2 reads YSLEER. The ends were cut back, 3 bases at V and 7 bases at J, with 16 bases in the middle. This CDR3 is 15 amino acids long. CDR3 loop: CASSHGGGSGNIQYF. The CDR3 bases are TGCGCCAGCAGCCATGGGGGTGGATCTGGGAACATTCAGTACTTC.

The chain joins TRBV20-1 to TRBJ1-5, with 7 bases lining up with TRBD1. Germline V gene data show CDR1 as DFQATT and CDR2 as SNEGSKA (reference sequence). The V and J ends lost 0 bases and 2 bases, in that order; junction bases with no gene match: 4. CDR3 length: 15 residues. CDR3 residues: CSARDIGGGNQPQHF. Written as DNA, the CDR3 is TGCAGTGCTAGAGATATAGGGGGCGGCAATCAGCCCCAGCATTTT.

This clonotype was recorded at least ten times. The chain joins TRBV5-1 to TRBJ2-5; possible D gene TRBD1, 5 bases. CDR1 is SGHRS, CDR2 YFSETQ, per germline. This CDR3 is built from 14 residues. V was pared by 7 bases and J by 5 bases, with 18 bases between. The CDR3 loop reads CASGFRDYGETQYF. In nucleotides, the CDR3 is TGCGCCAGCGGGTTCAGGGATTATGGTGAGACCCAGTACTTC.